These 31 T cell receptor beta chains were sequenced from one sample in a study of blood T cells in healthy people across ages. Sample-barcoded 5' priming and a J-beta primer mix drove a second PCR of roughly 6 to 12 cycles. MiXCR was run by TCRdb on the 5' RACE reads, yielding one entry per CDR3 protein. The top ten clones hold around 37% of a sample with around 690,000 distinct CDR3 sequences, approximately 50% of them seen once. Sample: blood. All receptors derive from a man in his sixties in good health.

Turning to this clonotype: Likely a read error: the CDR3 ends without its conserved phenylalanine or tryptophan. The chain uses TRBV5-1 and TRBJ2-7, with TRBD1 matching 9 bases. CDR1 and CDR2 from the germline V gene are SGHRS and YFSETQ. The CDR3 contains 16 residues. V was pared by 4 bases and J by 1 base, with 9 bases of the junction left unmatched. CDR3 nucleotides: TGCGCCAGCAGCCCGGTAGACAGGGGGGTTTCCTACGAGCAGTACTCC. Translation: CASSPVDRGVSYEQYS.

In its sample, this clonotype was seen many times. The rearrangement joins TRBV20-1 to TRBJ2-1; D is undetermined. This CDR3 has 11 amino acids. Trimming took off 3 bases at V and 4 bases at J, with 4 bases between the two ends. Germline assignment: CDR1 DFQATT and CDR2 SNEGSKA (reference sequence). The CDR3 here is CSASQYNEQFF. The CDR3 nucleotides are TGCAGTGCTAGTCAGTACAATGAGCAGTTCTTC.

In its sample, this clonotype was seen a few times. V usage is TRBV24-1 and J usage is TRBJ2-4, with 7 bases aligning to TRBD1. The CDR3 covers 14 residues. V lost 2 bases and J lost 6; bases outside the gene matches: 3. From germline, CDR1 is KGHDR and CDR2 SFDVKD. The CDR3 sequence: CATSDSTGSNIQYF. The DNA for the CDR3 is TGTGCCACCAGTGATTCGACAGGGTCAAACATTCAGTACTTC.

This clonotype was observed a handful of times. V gene TRBV28 combines with J gene TRBJ2-5; D perhaps matches TRBD2 (5 bases). Per germline, CDR1 MDHEN and CDR2 SYDVKM. Trimming took off 2 bases at V and 11 bases at J, with 12 bases between the two ends. The CDR3 runs 12 residues. The CDR3 nucleotides read TGTGCCAGCAGTTTAATAGCCGGGGAGCAGTACTTC. Translation: CASSLIAGEQYF. Together with reference TRBV28 and TRBJ2-5, the CDR3 gives the full variable domain: DVKVTQSSRYLVKRTGEKVFLECVQDMDHENMFWYRQDPGLGLRLIYFSYDVKMKEKGDIPEGYSVSREKKERFSLILESASTNQTSMYLCASSLIAGEQYFGPGTRLLVL.

This chain uses TRBV10-2 with TRBJ2-5, with TRBD2 identical over 10 bases. This CDR3 contains 15 residues. Per the germline V gene, CDR1 is WSHSY and CDR2 is SAAADI. With 7 bases clipped from V and 1 base from J, the junction kept 6 bases outside the gene matches. The CDR3 DNA sequence: TGCGCCAGCACCCTAGCGGGAGTGGTCCAAGAGACCCAGTACTTC. Translation gives CASTLAGVVQETQYF.

The V gene is TRBV6-2 or TRBV6-3, the J gene TRBJ1-5, with D uncertain. The germline CDR1 and CDR2 sequences are MNHEY and SVGEGT. Trimming left V 1 base short and J 5 bases short, with 18 bases between. This CDR3 contains 17 residues. The CDR3 nucleotides read TGTGCCAGCAGTTACTTCGCTGGGCAGGCCGACGATCAGCCCCAGCATTTT. It encodes CASSYFAGQADDQPQHF.

The V call is TRBV4-2, the J call TRBJ2-1; tentatively, D is TRBD1 (5 bases). V lost 0 bases, J lost 15 bases, and 18 bases lay in between. Per the germline V gene, CDR1 is LGHNA and CDR2 is YNFKEQ. This CDR3 region has 14 residues. Here the CDR3 reads CASSQESGNRQLFF. The CDR3 DNA follows: TGTGCCAGCAGCCAAGAATCAGGGAATCGGCAACTGTTCTTC.

The chain is built from TRBV4-1 and TRBJ2-3; 11 bases are a match to TRBD1. Germline loops: CDR1 MGHRA, CDR2 YSYEKL. CDR3 length: 17 amino acids. The trim removed 1 base at V and 1 base at J, leaving 4 bases unmatched. In DNA, the CDR3 is TGCGCCAGCAGCCAAGGGACAGGGGGCGTGGGCACAGATACGCAGTATTTT. Encoded protein: CASSQGTGGVGTDTQYF.

A remark on this clonotype: A much larger clone differs by one base, so this may be a read error. The chain joins TRBV6-5 to TRBJ2-5; the D gene is possibly TRBD2 (6 bases). Trimming shortened V by 6 bases and J by 1 base, and 12 bases separated the two germline ends. Germline V gives CDR1 MNHEY, CDR2 SVGAGI. CDR3 size: 14 residues. The CDR3 sequence: CASRPGTPQETQYF. The CDR3 DNA sequence: TGTGCCAGCAGACCCGGGACTCCCCAAGAGACCCAGTACTTC.

This clonotype has more than one count but fewer than ten. The gene calls are TRBV5-1 and TRBJ2-1; 14 positions agree with TRBD2. CDR3 length: 18 amino acids. The V gene's germline CDR1 is SGHRS and CDR2 YFSETQ. Trimming cost V 0 bases and J 0 bases; bases outside gene matches: 2. CDR3: CASSLGGTSGGSYNEQFF. CDR3 DNA: TGCGCCAGCAGCTTGGGAGGGACTAGCGGGGGCTCCTACAATGAGCAGTTCTTC.

The table lists this clonotype with a few counts. Being one base from a much bigger clone, this may be a read error. This chain joins TRBV7-7 and TRBJ2-3; the D gene is possibly TRBD1 (6 bases). V lost 7 bases and J 4 bases, leaving 15 bases between the germline ends. CDR1 SSHAT and CDR2 FNYEAQ come from the germline V gene (reference sequence). CDR3 size: 14 residues. CDR3 region: CASNPSPGADTQYF. CDR3 sequence (DNA): TGTGCCAGCAACCCTTCCCCAGGGGCAGATACGCAGTATTTT.

The chain carries TRBV3-1 and TRBJ1-2; D gene unclear. This CDR3 has 14 residues. The germline CDR1 and CDR2 sequences are LGHDT and YNNKEL (reference sequence). V lost 1 base and J 11 bases, leaving 17 bases between the germline ends. The CDR3 coding sequence is TGTGCCAGCAGCCAAGGAGTATGGAGGCTTCGGTACACCTTC. Translation gives CASSQGVWRLRYTF.

There are a few counts of this clonotype. The chain recombines TRBV3-1 with TRBJ2-5; D is possibly TRBD2 (5 bases). The CDR3 extends over 15 amino acids. Germline V gene sequence: CDR1 LGHDT, CDR2 YNNKEL (reference sequence). Trimming shortened V by 4 bases and J by 0 bases, and 12 bases separated the two germline ends. The CDR3 sequence is CASSPIGDNQETQYF. The DNA for the CDR3 is TGTGCCAGCAGCCCTATCGGGGATAACCAAGAGACCCAGTACTTC.

The sample holds a few counts of this clonotype. A junction end diverges from the germline sequence, so it may reflect a read error. This chain links TRBV18 with TRBJ2-1; tentative D call: TRBD2 (7 bases). The CDR3 has 15 residues. Germline V gene data show CDR1 as KGHSH and CDR2 as LQKENI. The CDR3 bases are TGTGCCAGCTCCCCACGGGGGGCGTCCTACAATGAGCAGTTCTTC. Amino acid sequence: CASSPRGASYNEQFF.

V gene TRBV5-6 combines with J gene TRBJ2-3; D is uncertain. The V end was cut by 0 bases, the J end by 3 bases, with 11 bases between. The V gene's germline CDR1 is SGHDT and CDR2 YYEEEE. This CDR3 region has 15 residues. CDR3 coding DNA: TGTGCCAGCAGCTTGGGAGTCCAATGGACAGATACGCAGTATTTT. Translation gives CASSLGVQWTDTQYF.

This clonotype occurred a few times. The rearrangement uses TRBV25-1 and TRBJ1-6; D is perhaps TRBD1 (5 bases). Trimming shortened V by 5 bases and J by 1 base, and 12 bases separated the two germline ends. The germline gives CDR1 MGHDK, CDR2 SYGVNS. CDR3 length equals 16 residues. CDR3 residues: CASSPGRGSYNSPLHF. CDR3 DNA: TGTGCCAGCAGTCCGGGACGAGGATCCTATAATTCACCCCTCCACTTT.

This clonotype occurred many times. CDR3 in DNA: TGCAGCTTCGATGAAACAGGAGCGGGCTATGGCTACACCTTC. Translated: CSFDETGAGYGYTF. The chain links TRBV29-1 to TRBJ1-2; D possibly corresponds to TRBD1 (5 bases). Germline CDR1 is SQVTM and CDR2 is ANQGSEA. This CDR3 spans 14 amino acids. The germline V and J ends were trimmed by 8 bases and 4 bases, with 20 bases remaining between them.

The chain employs TRBV2 and TRBJ2-1; D gene unclear. V lost 5 bases and J lost 1, with 6 bases in between. The germline V gene has CDR1 SNHLY and CDR2 FYNNEI. The CDR3 consists of 13 residues. CDR3 region: CASSSRSYNEQFF. The CDR3 DNA sequence: TGTGCCAGCAGTTCCCGATCCTACAATGAGCAGTTCTTC.

This chain links TRBV12-3 or TRBV12-4 with TRBJ2-3; 9 nucleotides align to TRBD1. The CDR3 covers 16 residues. Losses at the gene ends were 6 bases for V and 3 bases for J; bases not matched to a gene: 10. CDR3: CASSPGQGRPTDTQYF. CDR3 bases: TGTGCCAGCAGCCCCGGACAGGGGAGGCCGACAGATACGCAGTATTTT.

This clonotype was observed a handful of times. V usage is TRBV5-1 and J usage is TRBJ2-5, with a tentative D call TRBD2 (5 bases). Germline V lookup: CDR1 SGHRS, CDR2 YFSETQ. There are 14 residues in the CDR3. V lost 3 bases and J lost 1, with 10 bases in between. The DNA for the CDR3 is TGCGCCAGCAGCTACACGACTACCCAAGAGACCCAGTACTTC. Its protein is CASSYTTTQETQYF.

V and J are TRBV18 and TRBJ1-1; TRBD1 might be the D (6 bases). Germline V lookup: CDR1 KGHSH, CDR2 LQKENI. Trimming removed 3 bases at V and 0 bases at J, with 14 bases between. The CDR3 totals 16 residues. The CDR3 DNA reads as TGTGCCAGCTCACCTTCGGGAGGGGGGATGAACACTGAAGCTTTCTTT. Its protein product is CASSPSGGGMNTEAFF.

This clonotype was seen more than once but under ten times. The chain is built from TRBV20-1 and TRBJ2-5; no reliable D call. This CDR3 is built from 14 residues. V was trimmed by 3 bases and J by 2 bases, leaving 13 bases between them. Germline CDR1 and CDR2: DFQATT and SNEGSKA (reference sequence). The CDR3 nucleotides read TGCAGTGCTAGGTTTATAGCCGGGCAAGAGACCCAGTACTTC. It codes for CSARFIAGQETQYF.

In its sample, this clonotype was seen a few times. The chain employs TRBV5-1 and TRBJ2-1; 8 bases agree with TRBD2. The CDR3 runs to 17 residues. CDR1 and CDR2 (germline): SGHRS, YFSETQ. V lost 0 bases to trimming and J lost 7 bases; unmatched junction nucleotides: 12. The chain's CDR3 is CASSLVPSGPLPNEQFF. As DNA, the CDR3 is TGCGCCAGCAGCTTGGTGCCTAGCGGGCCCCTTCCAAATGAGCAGTTCTTC.

This chain connects TRBV12-3 or TRBV12-4 to TRBJ2-5, with 8 bases fitting TRBD1. The CDR3 is 16 amino acids. V lost 3 bases and J lost 0; bases outside the gene matches: 6. In DNA form, the CDR3 reads TGTGCCAGCAGTTTTCGGGCAGGGGGCCACCAAGAGACCCAGTACTTC. Translating gives CASSFRAGGHQETQYF.

Concerning this clonotype: One end of the junction fails to match germline, which may point to a read error. The chain links TRBV12-5 to TRBJ2-7, with 11 bases aligning to TRBD2. Germline lookup yields CDR1 LGHNT and CDR2 FRNRAP. The CDR3 runs 16 residues. The CDR3 is CASGLVTSGGPYEQYF. DNA of the CDR3: TGTGCTAGTGGCTTGGTAACTAGCGGGGGTCCCTACGAGCAGTACTTC.

This clonotype was counted only a few times. The rearrangement uses TRBV7-9 and TRBJ2-6, with a weak D call TRBD2 (5 bases). The length of the CDR3 is 15 residues. The germline V gene encodes CDR1 SEHNR and CDR2 FQNEAQ (reference sequence). The ends were cut back, 5 bases at V and 2 bases at J, with 10 bases in the middle. The CDR3 region has the DNA TGTGCCAGCAGCCCGGAAGCGGCTGGGGCCAACGTCCTGACTTTC. Residues: CASSPEAAGANVLTF.

The J gene is TRBJ1-6, the V gene TRBV19, with no clear D. V lost 5 bases, J lost 6 bases, and 11 bases lay in between. This CDR3 contains 14 residues. CDR1 and CDR2 (germline): LNHDA, SQIVND (reference sequence). CDR3 loop: CASSSSTLNSPLHF. In DNA form, the CDR3 reads TGTGCCAGTAGTTCTTCGACCCTTAATTCACCCCTCCACTTT.

The chain combines TRBV10-3 with TRBJ2-7, with D maybe TRBD2 (5 bases). V was clipped by 6 bases and J by 6 bases, with 12 bases between them. There are 12 residues in the CDR3. Looked up from germline, CDR1 is ENHRY and CDR2 is SYGVKD. The CDR3 region is CAISGLGCEQYF. The CDR3 nucleotides read TGTGCCATCAGCGGACTCGGGTGCGAGCAGTACTTC.

The CDR3 sequence: CASSREGRGGTDTQYF. CDR3 bases: TGTGCCAGCAGTCGGGAGGGGCGGGGGGGCACAGATACGCAGTATTTT. V usage is TRBV7-2 and J usage is TRBJ2-3; 8 nucleotides agree with TRBD2. Trimming took 6 bases from V and 1 from J; bases not matched to a gene: 9. CDR3 length: 16 amino acids. Per germline, CDR1 SGHTA and CDR2 FQGNSA.

The CDR3 DNA is TGTGCCAGCCGCCAGACCCAGGGGGCCATGAATTCACCCCTCCACTTT. It translates to CASRQTQGAMNSPLHF. The rearrangement joins TRBV28 to TRBJ1-6; 8 nucleotides line up with TRBD1. The V and J ends lost 8 bases and 7 bases, in that order; junction bases with no gene match: 13. Germline V gives CDR1 MDHEN, CDR2 SYDVKM. The CDR3 has 16 residues.

J is TRBJ1-4 and V is TRBV5-1, with D unclear. This CDR3 spans 15 amino acids. Trimming pared 0 bases from V and 5 bases from J, leaving 11 bases between. Germline V gene sequence: CDR1 SGHRS, CDR2 YFSETQ. The CDR3 DNA sequence: TGCGCCAGCAGCTTGGAGGGAAGTGGAAATGAAAAACTGTTTTTT. Its protein product is CASSLEGSGNEKLFF. The full variable domain, rest sourced from reference TRBV5-1 and TRBJ1-4, is KAGVTQTPRYLIKTRGQQVTLSCSPISGHRSVSWYQQTPGQGLQFLFEYFSETQRNKGNFPGRFSGRQFSNSRSEMNVSTLELGDSALYLCASSLEGSGNEKLFFGSGTQLSVL.